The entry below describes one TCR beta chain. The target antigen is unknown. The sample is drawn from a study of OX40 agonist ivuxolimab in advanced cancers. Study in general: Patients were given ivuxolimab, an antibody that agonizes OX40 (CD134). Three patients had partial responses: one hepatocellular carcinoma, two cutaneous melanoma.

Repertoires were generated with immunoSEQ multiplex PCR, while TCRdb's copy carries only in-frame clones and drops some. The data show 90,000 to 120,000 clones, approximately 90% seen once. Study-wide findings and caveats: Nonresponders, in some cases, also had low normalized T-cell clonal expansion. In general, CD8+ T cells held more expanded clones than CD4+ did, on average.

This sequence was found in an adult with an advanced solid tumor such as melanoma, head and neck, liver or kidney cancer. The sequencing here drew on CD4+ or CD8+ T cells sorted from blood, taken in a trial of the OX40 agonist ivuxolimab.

The CDR3 DNA reads as TGTGCCAGCAGCTTCATCGGAACGGACTCGACCGGGGAGCTGTTTTTT. It is translated as CASSFIGTDSTGELFF. V usage is TRBV7-6 and J usage is TRBJ2-2, with D possibly being TRBD2 (5 bases). Trimming shortened V by 3 bases and J by 5 bases, and 16 bases separated the two germline ends. This CDR3 comprises 16 residues. Per germline, CDR1 SGHVS and CDR2 FNYEAQ.